This T cell receptor (beta chain) was captured by sequencing in a study of beta chain features in type 1 diabetes. This clone was counted a few times. Its antigen is still unknown. Sequencing targeted expressed TCRB transcripts, as all isolated RNA had been reverse transcribed. Assay used: immunoSEQ multiplex PCR; TCRdb lists only in-frame clones, some missing. The data contain 130,000 or so clones, 17% of them seen just once; the ten biggest clones take up about 2.4%. Germline V lookup: CDR1 GTSNPN, CDR2 SVGIG (reference sequence). Trimming left V 0 bases short and J 7 bases short, with 15 bases between. The CDR3 runs to 15 residues. Points from the study as a whole: There was a moderate but significant shortening of TCRB CDR3s in all four CD4+ subsets of Type 1 diabetes patients.

This clonotype was sampled from a man aged 18 to 29 with type 1 diabetes. The source material was central memory CD4+ T cells from blood. The chain carries TRBV30 and TRBJ1-4, with D maybe TRBD1 (6 bases). The CDR3 protein is CAWSVGQTAGEKLFF. The CDR3, as DNA: TGTGCCTGGAGTGTAGGACAGACCGCAGGTGAAAAACTGTTTTTT.